Sequencing of this TCR beta chain was carried out in a study of blood T cell repertoires in COVID-19. This CDR3 is built from 13 residues. Deletions cut 5 bases from V and 7 bases from J, with 11 bases between. Germline CDR1 is SGHTA and CDR2 is FQGNSA. Produced via immunoSEQ multiplex PCR; TCRdb's table is partial and in-frame only. This table holds some 130,000 clones, more than 70% found once. The sequencing input was peripheral blood. The source of this sequence is a human donor in a cohort sampled during active COVID-19. This chain joins TRBV7-2 and TRBJ2-2; D call uncertain. This CDR3 is CASSPDTGGELFF. In DNA, the CDR3 is TGTGCCAGCAGCCCCGATACGGGCGGGGAGCTGTTTTTT. The variable domain in full, with the rest retrieved from reference TRBV7-2 and TRBJ2-2, is GAGVSQSPSNKVTEKGKDVELRCDPISGHTALYWYRQSLGQGLEFLIYFQGNSAPDKSGLPSDRFSAERTGGSVSTLTIQRTQQEDSAVYLCASSPDTGGELFFGEGSRLTVL.